The 20 T cell receptor beta chains below all came from one sample that was sequenced in a study of neurological immune-mediated disorders. Time point indicated: technical triplicate 3. Using its own MiXCR run on the 5' RACE reads, TCRdb lists one record per CDR3 protein. The sample includes fewer than 35,000 distinct CDR3 sequences, about 16% of them seen just once. Sequencing was performed on CD4+ T cells from blood. The origin of the receptors is a female donor with HTLV-1-associated myelopathy (HAM/TSP).

The rearrangement joins TRBV15 to TRBJ1-1; D is uncertain. The germline V gene has CDR1 LNHNV and CDR2 YYDKDF (reference sequence). The CDR3 runs 15 residues. V lost 3 bases and J 6 bases, leaving 17 bases between the germline ends. The CDR3 region is CATSRAPRGRAEAFF. In DNA, the CDR3 is TGTGCCACCAGCAGGGCGCCTCGAGGTCGGGCTGAAGCTTTCTTT. Full variable domain (outside the CDR3, taken from reference TRBV15 and TRBJ1-1): DAMVIQNPRYQVTQFGKPVTLSCSQTLNHNVMYWYQQKSSQAPKLLFHYYDKDFNNEADTPDNFQSRRPNTSFCFLDIRSPGLGDTAMYLCATSRAPRGRAEAFFGQGTRLTVV.

The table lists this clonotype with many counts. The gene calls are TRBV5-1 and TRBJ2-7; unclear D gene. Per germline, CDR1 SGHRS and CDR2 YFSETQ. This CDR3 is 14 amino acids long. Trimming took 4 bases from V and 0 from J, leaving 11 bases between them. The CDR3 DNA follows: TGCGCCAGCAGCCAGCAGACCTCCTCCTACGAGCAGTACTTC. Translated, it gives CASSQQTSSYEQYF.

This clonotype has ten or more counts. The V call is TRBV20-1, the J call TRBJ2-3, with a possible D match to TRBD2 (7 bases). CDR1 is DFQATT, CDR2 SNEGSKA, per germline (reference sequence). The ends were cut back, 4 bases at V and 2 bases at J, with 13 bases in the middle. The CDR3 loop spans 14 amino acids. This CDR3 is CSATDRGATDTQYF. The CDR3 DNA is TGCAGTGCTACTGACCGGGGGGCCACAGATACGCAGTATTTT.

There are many counts of this clonotype. The chain recombines TRBV10-3 with TRBJ2-1; D remains unclear. The V and J ends lost 4 bases and 6 bases respectively, with 13 bases between them. Per germline, CDR1 ENHRY and CDR2 SYGVKD. The CDR3 length is 14 residues. The CDR3 spells CAISGGGVLNEQFF. The CDR3, as DNA: TGTGCCATCAGTGGAGGTGGGGTACTCAATGAGCAGTTCTTC.

The V gene is TRBV11-3, the J gene TRBJ2-1; D is possibly TRBD2 (5 bases). The CDR3 is 14 amino acids. V was clipped by 3 bases and J by 8 bases, with 14 bases between them. Germline V gene lookup returns CDR1 SGHNT and CDR2 YENEEA. This CDR3 reads CASSLASWCYEQFF. The CDR3 nucleotides read TGTGCCAGCAGCTTGGCTAGCTGGTGCTATGAGCAGTTCTTC.

The chain carries TRBV7-9 and TRBJ2-3; a possible D gene is TRBD2 (5 bases). Germline CDR1 and CDR2: SEHNR and FQNEAQ (reference sequence). CDR3 length: 15 residues. Trimming stripped 3 bases from V and 1 base from J, with 11 bases between. The DNA for the CDR3 is TGTGCCAGCAGCTTTGTCGATAGCGGCACAGATACGCAGTATTTT. Encoded protein: CASSFVDSGTDTQYF.

This clonotype showed up many times. The chain links TRBV6-2 or TRBV6-3 to TRBJ2-1; 11 positions match TRBD2. The germline CDR1 and CDR2 sequences are MNHEY and SVGEGT. Trimming removed 0 bases from V and 6 bases from J; junction bases left unmatched: 1. This CDR3 spans 15 amino acids. The CDR3 here is CASSYSLAGGNEQFF. The CDR3 nucleotides read TGTGCCAGCAGTTACTCGCTAGCGGGAGGCAATGAGCAGTTCTTC.

Ten or more counts support this clonotype. The chain joins TRBV20-1 to TRBJ2-5, with unresolved D. Trimming removed 1 base at V and 5 bases at J, with 11 bases between. The germline V gene has CDR1 DFQATT and CDR2 SNEGSKA (reference sequence). There are 13 residues in the CDR3. The CDR3 DNA is TGCAGTGCTAGAGTTTCCCCGTTCGAGACCCAGTACTTC. Translated, it gives CSARVSPFETQYF.

This clonotype was seen many times. The chain recombines TRBV4-3 with TRBJ1-4, with D perhaps TRBD1 (5 bases). Deletions cut 0 bases from V and 0 bases from J, with 17 bases between. CDR1 LGHNA and CDR2 YSLEER come from the germline V gene. CDR3 size: 19 residues. CDR3 DNA: TGCGCCAGCAGCCAAGATAGGAGGCAGGGAGGGCCAACTAATGAAAAACTGTTTTTT. Its protein is CASSQDRRQGGPTNEKLFF.

A word on this clonotype: The conserved final phenylalanine or tryptophan is absent from the CDR3, which likely points to a read error. The genes are TRBV7-2 and TRBJ2-1; TRBD2 matches 7 bases. Germline V gives CDR1 SGHTA, CDR2 FQGNSA. This CDR3 is built from 14 residues. V lost 5 bases and J lost 2; bases outside the gene matches: 3. The CDR3 bases are TGTGCCAGCAGCCTCGGGACTACCTACAATGAGCAGTTCGTT. As protein: CASSLGTTYNEQFV.

This clonotype was observed many times. The chain carries TRBV10-3 and TRBJ2-5; D is perhaps TRBD1 or TRBD2 (5 bases each). This CDR3 comprises 14 residues. Germline V lookup: CDR1 ENHRY, CDR2 SYGVKD. The V end was cut by 8 bases, the J end by 0 bases, with 13 bases between. CDR3 sequence reads: CAIGARADQETQYF. The CDR3 bases are TGTGCCATCGGGGCAAGAGCGGACCAAGAGACCCAGTACTTC.

This clonotype was observed many times. The chain recombines TRBV6-1 with TRBJ2-7; D remains unclear. The CDR3 spans 13 residues. Trimming left V 4 bases short and J 2 bases short, with 9 bases between. The germline V gene encodes CDR1 MNHNS and CDR2 SASEGT. CDR3 residues: CASSGKSTYEQYF. Here the CDR3 DNA reads TGTGCCAGCAGTGGGAAGAGTACCTACGAGCAGTACTTC.

A single count supports this clonotype. The gene calls are TRBV11-2 and TRBJ2-7; TRBD2 matches 9 bases. This CDR3 is 16 amino acids long. Germline V gene lookup returns CDR1 SGHAT and CDR2 FQNNGV. V was clipped by 10 bases and J by 3 bases; unmatched bases: 16. The CDR3, as DNA: TGTGCCATCATCGCAGCAACCGGGACTAGCTACTACGAGCAGTACTTC. It translates to CAIIAATGTSYYEQYF.

Ten or more counts support this clonotype. The chain employs TRBV4-1 and TRBJ1-6; D gene uncertain. Germline values: CDR1 MGHRA, CDR2 YSYEKL. The CDR3 is 16 residues long. With 1 base removed from V and 7 bases from J, the gap between germline ends came to 14 bases. The CDR3 DNA reads TGCGCCAGCAGCCAAGGGTCCGGAACTTTCAATTCACCCCTCCACTTT. This codes for CASSQGSGTFNSPLHF.

This clonotype was picked up many times. The chain is built from TRBV9 and TRBJ2-1; no reliable D call. The CDR3 is 16 amino acids. CDR1 and CDR2 (germline): SGDLS, YYNGEE. The ends were cut back, 2 bases at V and 0 bases at J, with 12 bases in the middle. The chain's CDR3 is CASSVLLGSSYNEQFF. In DNA form, the CDR3 reads TGTGCCAGCAGCGTGCTCCTAGGCAGCTCCTACAATGAGCAGTTCTTC.

This clonotype was seen at least ten times. The chain combines TRBV5-1 with TRBJ2-5; the D is unclear. Germline CDR1 SGHRS, CDR2 YFSETQ. This CDR3 region has 13 residues. Trimming removed 1 base from V and 13 bases from J, with 17 bases in between. DNA for the CDR3: TGCGCCAGCAGCTTGTCTAGGGCCGCACTTGCGTACTTC. Residues: CASSLSRAALAYF.

This clonotype has a count of ten or more. The chain couples TRBV7-8 to TRBJ2-7, with 9 bases aligning to TRBD2. Germline loops: CDR1 SGHVS, CDR2 FQNEAQ. This CDR3 contains 15 residues. The ends lost 7 bases at V and 2 bases at J; junction bases unmatched: 9. Here the CDR3 reads CASTQLGGRAYEQYF. DNA for the CDR3: TGTGCCAGCACGCAACTAGGCGGGAGGGCCTACGAGCAGTACTTC.

This clonotype was seen repeatedly, ten times or more. This sequence joins TRBV6-2 or TRBV6-3 and TRBJ1-5, with 7 bases that match TRBD1. The V gene end was trimmed by 7 bases and the J gene end by 7 bases; junction bases not matched to a gene: 10. CDR1 and CDR2 from the germline V gene are MNHEY and SVGEGT. This CDR3 comprises 14 residues. The CDR3 here is CASKPTGDRQPQHF. The CDR3 DNA reads as TGTGCCAGCAAACCAACAGGGGACCGGCAGCCCCAGCATTTT.

This clonotype was observed at least ten times. This chain joins TRBV27 and TRBJ2-1, with TRBD2 identical over 12 bases. Per germline, CDR1 MNHEY and CDR2 SMNVEV (reference sequence). J lost 8 bases, V lost 3 bases, and 5 bases had no gene match. This CDR3 has 15 amino acids. CDR3 protein: CASSLFLAGGYEQFF. The CDR3 coding sequence is TGTGCCAGCAGTTTGTTTCTAGCGGGAGGGTATGAGCAGTTCTTC.

By share, this clonotype counts as medium-sized (0.01 to 0.1%). The genes are TRBV5-6 and TRBJ2-7, with D uncertain. The CDR3 is 12 amino acids. V was shortened by 3 bases and J by 1 base, with 5 bases between the two germline ends. Germline CDR1 is SGHDT and CDR2 is YYEEEE. The CDR3: CASSSASYEQYF. The CDR3, as DNA: TGTGCCAGCAGCTCTGCATCCTACGAGCAGTACTTC.